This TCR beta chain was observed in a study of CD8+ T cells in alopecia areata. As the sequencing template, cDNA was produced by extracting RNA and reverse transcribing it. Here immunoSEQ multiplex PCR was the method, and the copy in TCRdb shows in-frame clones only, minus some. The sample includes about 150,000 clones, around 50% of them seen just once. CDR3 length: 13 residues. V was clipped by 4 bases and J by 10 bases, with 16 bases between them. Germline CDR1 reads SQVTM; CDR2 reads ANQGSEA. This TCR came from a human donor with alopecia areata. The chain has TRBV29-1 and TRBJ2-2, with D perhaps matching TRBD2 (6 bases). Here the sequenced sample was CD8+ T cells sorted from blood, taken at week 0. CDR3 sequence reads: CSVVGSGTAELFF. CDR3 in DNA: TGCAGCGTTGTGGGTAGCGGTACGGCGGAGCTGTTTTTT.